This T cell receptor beta chain was captured by sequencing in a study of T cell repertoires in cytomegalovirus infection. About the research overall: Well-studied HLA-B-restricted epitopes and recently identified HLA-C-restricted epitopes of CMV were both used in the study. Indications of both CMV infection and matching HLA type were provided by public TCR beta signatures.

Germline loops: CDR1 MNHNS, CDR2 SASEGT. CDR3 size: 15 residues. The germline V and J ends were trimmed by 10 bases and 0 bases, with 16 bases remaining between them. This clonotype was detected a few times. Its specificity is not known. Study observations and caveats: The ex vivo response was dominated by HLA-C-restricted CMV-specific TCR beta clonotypes.

TCRdb analysed the reads with MiXCR anew, one entry per CDR3 protein. The sample shows under 200,000 distinct CDR3 sequences, about a fifth of them seen only once. Sequencing was performed on CD8+ T cells from cultured PBMCs, taken from culture after CMV antigen stimulation. This clonotype originated in a human donor in good health (CMV status not recorded). Some clones in this sample may be carry-over from other donors' samples. V gene TRBV6-1 combines with J gene TRBJ1-5; D is perhaps TRBD1 (6 bases). The CDR3 DNA follows: TGTGCCACAAAGGGGGATGGTAATAGCAATCAGCCCCAGCATTTT. Its protein is CATKGDGNSNQPQHF.